The source of this T cell receptor beta chain is a study of cytomegalovirus exposure and HLA in healthy donors. In the PCR, 60 Vbeta and 13 Jbeta primers were used. Sequencing used immunoSEQ multiplex PCR; TCRdb keeps in-frame clones, though not all of them. The sample holds over 90,000 clones, around 74% seen once. CDR3 length: 14 amino acids. Germline V gene sequence: CDR1 SGHKS, CDR2 YYEKEE (reference sequence). V was clipped by 2 bases and J by 2 bases; unmatched bases: 3. The TCR comes from a woman in her 70s in good health and CMV-seropositive. The sequencing input was PBMCs. The chain combines TRBV5-5 with TRBJ2-5; 7 bases fit TRBD1. CDR3 sequence (DNA): TGTGCCAGCAGCTTAGGGACAGAACAAGAGACCCAGTACTTC. Translation gives CASSLGTEQETQYF.